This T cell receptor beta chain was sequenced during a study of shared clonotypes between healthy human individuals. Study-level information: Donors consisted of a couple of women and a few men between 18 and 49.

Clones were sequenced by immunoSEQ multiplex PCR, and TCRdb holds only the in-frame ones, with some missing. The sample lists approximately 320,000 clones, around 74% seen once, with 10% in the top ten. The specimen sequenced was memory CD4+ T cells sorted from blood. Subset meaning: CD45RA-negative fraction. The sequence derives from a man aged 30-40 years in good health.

CDR3 nucleotides: TGCGCCAGCAGCTTCTCGTGGCACGGGTATCAGCCCCAGCATTTT. Translating gives CASSFSWHGYQPQHF. This chain joins TRBV5-1 and TRBJ1-5; D call uncertain. Trimming pared 2 bases from V and 5 bases from J, leaving 14 bases between. The CDR3 extends over 15 amino acids. From germline, CDR1 is SGHRS and CDR2 YFSETQ.